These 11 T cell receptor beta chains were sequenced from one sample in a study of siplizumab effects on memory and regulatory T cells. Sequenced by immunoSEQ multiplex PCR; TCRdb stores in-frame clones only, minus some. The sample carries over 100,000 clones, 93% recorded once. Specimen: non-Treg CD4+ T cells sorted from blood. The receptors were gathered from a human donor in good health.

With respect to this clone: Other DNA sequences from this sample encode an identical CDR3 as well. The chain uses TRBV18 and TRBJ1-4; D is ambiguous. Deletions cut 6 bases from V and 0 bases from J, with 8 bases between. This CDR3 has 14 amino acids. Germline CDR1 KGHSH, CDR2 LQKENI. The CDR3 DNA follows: TGTGCCAGCTCGCCGGGAGCAACTAATGAAAAACTGTTTTTT. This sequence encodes CASSPGATNEKLFF.

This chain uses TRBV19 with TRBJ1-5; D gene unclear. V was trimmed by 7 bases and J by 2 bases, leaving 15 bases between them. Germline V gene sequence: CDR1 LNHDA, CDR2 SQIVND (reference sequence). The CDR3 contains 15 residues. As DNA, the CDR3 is TGTGCCAGTACCCACCGGGGAGGAGGCAATCAGCCCCAGCATTTT. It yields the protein CASTHRGGGNQPQHF. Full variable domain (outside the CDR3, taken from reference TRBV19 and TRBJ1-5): DGGITQSPKYLFRKEGQNVTLSCEQNLNHDAMYWYRQDPGQGLRLIYYSQIVNDFQKGDIAEGYSVSREKKESFPLTVTSAQKNPTAFYLCASTHRGGGNQPQHFGDGTRLSIL.

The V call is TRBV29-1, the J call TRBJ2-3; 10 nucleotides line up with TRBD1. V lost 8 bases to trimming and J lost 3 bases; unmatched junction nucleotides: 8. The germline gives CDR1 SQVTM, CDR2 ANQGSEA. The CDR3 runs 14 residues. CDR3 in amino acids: CSMTGGSTTDTQYF. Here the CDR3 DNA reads TGCAGCATGACAGGGGGCTCGACGACAGATACGCAGTATTTT.

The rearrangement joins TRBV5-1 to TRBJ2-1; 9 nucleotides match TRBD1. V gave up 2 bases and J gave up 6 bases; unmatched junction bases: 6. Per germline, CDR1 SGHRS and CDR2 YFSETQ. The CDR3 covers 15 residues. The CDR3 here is CASSFVGQGGNEQFF. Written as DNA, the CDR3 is TGCGCCAGCAGCTTCGTGGGACAGGGAGGCAATGAGCAGTTCTTC.

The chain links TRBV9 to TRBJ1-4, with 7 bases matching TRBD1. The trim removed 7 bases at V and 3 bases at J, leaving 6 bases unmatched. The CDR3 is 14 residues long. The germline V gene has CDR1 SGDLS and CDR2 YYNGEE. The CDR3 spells CASSTGTANEKLFF. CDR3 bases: TGTGCCAGCTCAACAGGGACAGCTAATGAAAAACTGTTTTTT.

CDR3 residues: CSATDNEQFF. DNA of the CDR3: TGCAGTGCGACCGACAATGAGCAGTTCTTC. The chain has TRBV20-1 and TRBJ2-1; no definite D call. V was pared by 6 bases and J by 5 bases, with 5 bases between. Germline assignment: CDR1 DFQATT and CDR2 SNEGSKA (reference sequence). The CDR3 runs 10 residues.

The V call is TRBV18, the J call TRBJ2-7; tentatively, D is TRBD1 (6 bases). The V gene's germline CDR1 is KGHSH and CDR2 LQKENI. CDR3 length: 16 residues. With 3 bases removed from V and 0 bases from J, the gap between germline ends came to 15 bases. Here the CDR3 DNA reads TGTGCCAGCTCACCTTATACAGGGAAAGACTCCTACGAGCAGTACTTC. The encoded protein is CASSPYTGKDSYEQYF.

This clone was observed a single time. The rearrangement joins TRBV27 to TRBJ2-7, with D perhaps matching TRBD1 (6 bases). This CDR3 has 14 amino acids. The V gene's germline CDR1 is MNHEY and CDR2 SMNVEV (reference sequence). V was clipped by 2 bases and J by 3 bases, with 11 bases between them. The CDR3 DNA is TGTGCCAGCAGTTTAACAGGGTTATACTACGAGCAGTACTTC. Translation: CASSLTGLYYEQYF.

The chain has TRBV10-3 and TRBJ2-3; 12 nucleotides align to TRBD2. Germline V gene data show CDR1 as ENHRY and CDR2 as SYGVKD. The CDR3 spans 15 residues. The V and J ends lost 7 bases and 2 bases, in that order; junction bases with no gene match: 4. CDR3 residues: CAITGTSGYTDTQYF. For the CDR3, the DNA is TGTGCCATCACCGGGACTAGCGGGTACACAGATACGCAGTATTTT.

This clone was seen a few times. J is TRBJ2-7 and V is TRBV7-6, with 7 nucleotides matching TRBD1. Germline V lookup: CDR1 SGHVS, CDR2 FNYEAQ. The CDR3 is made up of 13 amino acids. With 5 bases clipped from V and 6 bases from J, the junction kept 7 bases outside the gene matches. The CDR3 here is CASSLQGSGEQYF. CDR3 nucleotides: TGTGCCAGCAGCCTACAGGGGAGTGGCGAGCAGTACTTC.

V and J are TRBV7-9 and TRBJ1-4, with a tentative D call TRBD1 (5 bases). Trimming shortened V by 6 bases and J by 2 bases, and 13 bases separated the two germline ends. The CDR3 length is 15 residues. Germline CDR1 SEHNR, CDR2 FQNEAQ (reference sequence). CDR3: CASRSREGTNEKLFF. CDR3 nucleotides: TGTGCCAGCAGGAGCAGGGAGGGCACTAATGAAAAACTGTTTTTT.